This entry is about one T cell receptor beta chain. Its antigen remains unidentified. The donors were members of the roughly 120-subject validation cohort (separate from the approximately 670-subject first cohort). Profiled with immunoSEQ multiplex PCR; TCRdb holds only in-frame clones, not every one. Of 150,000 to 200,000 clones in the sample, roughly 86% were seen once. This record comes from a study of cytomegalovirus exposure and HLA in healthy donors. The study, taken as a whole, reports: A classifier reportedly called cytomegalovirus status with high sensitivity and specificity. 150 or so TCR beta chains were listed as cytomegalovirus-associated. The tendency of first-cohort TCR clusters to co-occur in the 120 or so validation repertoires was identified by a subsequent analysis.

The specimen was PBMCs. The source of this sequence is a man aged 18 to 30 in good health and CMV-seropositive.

The CDR3 here is CASSGGQIIAFF. CDR3 in DNA: TGTGCCAGCAGTGGCGGACAGATAATAGCTTTCTTT. The chain has TRBV6-1 and TRBJ1-1; maybe TRBD1 (6 bases). This CDR3 has 12 amino acids. Between the trimmed V and J ends, which lost 4 bases and 10 bases, there was a span of 13 bases. Germline assignment: CDR1 MNHNS and CDR2 SASEGT.